This TCR beta chain was sequenced for a study of T cells in Graves' hyperthyroidism and ophthalmopathy. Broader study findings: Most expanded thyroid clonotypes above 0.001 recurred in blood.

This CDR3 is built from 14 residues. Germline assignment: CDR1 KGHSH and CDR2 LQKENI. Trimming took 3 bases from V and 2 from J, leaving 9 bases between them. RNA transcripts provided the source from which TCR beta CDR3 regions were amplified. HTBI primers were used for first-round RT-PCR of the TCR CDR3. TCRdb re-analysed the multiplex PCR reads in MiXCR, keeping a single row per CDR3 protein. The sample gives 350,000 to 450,000 distinct CDR3 sequences, approximately 14% of which show up once; about 11% is in the top ten. This clonotype was detected many times. Its target is unknown. Hyperthyroidism, newly diagnosed and lasting under 2 months, affected patients aged 18 to 65. Together with thyroid ultrasound, orbital computed tomography, serum thyroxine and TRAb, clinical symptoms were used for diagnoses.

The sequence derives from a woman aged 55-69 years with Graves' hyperthyroidism. The sequenced sample was blood. The chain uses TRBV18 and TRBJ2-3, with D perhaps TRBD2 (6 bases). CDR3 loop: CASSPGLNTDTQYF. DNA of the CDR3: TGTGCCAGCTCACCGGGACTCAACACAGATACGCAGTATTTT.